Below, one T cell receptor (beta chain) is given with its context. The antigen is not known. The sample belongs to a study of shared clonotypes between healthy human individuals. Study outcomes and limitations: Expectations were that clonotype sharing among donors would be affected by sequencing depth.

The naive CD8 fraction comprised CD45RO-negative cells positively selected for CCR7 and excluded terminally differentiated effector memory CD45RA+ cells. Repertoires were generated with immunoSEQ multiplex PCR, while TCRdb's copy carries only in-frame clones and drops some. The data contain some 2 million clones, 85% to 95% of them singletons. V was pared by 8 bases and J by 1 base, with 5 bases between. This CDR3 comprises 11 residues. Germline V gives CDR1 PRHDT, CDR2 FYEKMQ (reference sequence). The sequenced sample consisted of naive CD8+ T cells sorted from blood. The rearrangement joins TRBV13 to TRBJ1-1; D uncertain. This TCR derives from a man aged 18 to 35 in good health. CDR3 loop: CASLENTEAFF. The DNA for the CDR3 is TGTGCCAGCCTTGAGAACACTGAAGCTTTCTTT.